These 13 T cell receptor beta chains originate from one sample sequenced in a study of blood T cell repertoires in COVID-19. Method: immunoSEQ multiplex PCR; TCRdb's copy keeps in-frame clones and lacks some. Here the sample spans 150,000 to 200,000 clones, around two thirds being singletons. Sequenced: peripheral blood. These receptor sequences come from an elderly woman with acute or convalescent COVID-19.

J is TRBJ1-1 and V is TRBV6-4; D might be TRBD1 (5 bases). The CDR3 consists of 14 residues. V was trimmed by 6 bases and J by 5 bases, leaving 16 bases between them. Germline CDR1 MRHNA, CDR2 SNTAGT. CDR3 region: CASRNLGSGTEAFF. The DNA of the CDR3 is TGTGCCAGCAGAAACTTAGGGTCAGGGACTGAAGCTTTCTTT.

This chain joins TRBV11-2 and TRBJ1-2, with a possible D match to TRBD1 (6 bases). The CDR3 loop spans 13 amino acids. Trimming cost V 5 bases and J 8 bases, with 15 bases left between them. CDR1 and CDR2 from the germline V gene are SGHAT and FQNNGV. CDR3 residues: CASSPGQVMGYTF. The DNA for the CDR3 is TGTGCCAGCAGCCCGGGACAAGTTATGGGCTACACCTTC.

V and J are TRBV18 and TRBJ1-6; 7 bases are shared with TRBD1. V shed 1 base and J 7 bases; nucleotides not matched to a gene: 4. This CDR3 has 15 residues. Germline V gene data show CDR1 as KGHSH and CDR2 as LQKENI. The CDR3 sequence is CASSPLAGQNSPLHF. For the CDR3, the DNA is TGTGCCAGCTCACCACTTGCGGGACAGAATTCACCCCTCCACTTT.

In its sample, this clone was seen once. CDR3 sequence reads: CASTKTGSNTEAFF. For the CDR3, the DNA is TGTGCCAGTACCAAAACAGGATCTAACACTGAAGCTTTCTTT. The chain joins TRBV19 to TRBJ1-1, with D maybe TRBD1 (5 bases). Germline loops: CDR1 LNHDA, CDR2 SQIVND (reference sequence). The CDR3 contains 14 residues. The V end lost 7 bases, the J end lost 2 bases, and 14 bases lay between the germline ends.

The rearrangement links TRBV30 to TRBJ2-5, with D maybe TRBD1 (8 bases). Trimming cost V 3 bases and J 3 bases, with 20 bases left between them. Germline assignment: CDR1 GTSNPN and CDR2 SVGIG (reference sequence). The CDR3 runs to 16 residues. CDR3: CAWSPGTTGGEETQYF. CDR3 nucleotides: TGTGCCTGGAGCCCCGGGACTACAGGGGGTGAAGAGACCCAGTACTTC.

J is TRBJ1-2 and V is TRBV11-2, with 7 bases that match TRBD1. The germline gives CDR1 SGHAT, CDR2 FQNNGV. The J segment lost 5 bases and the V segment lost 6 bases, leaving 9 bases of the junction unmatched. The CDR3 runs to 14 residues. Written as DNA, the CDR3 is TGTGCCAGCAGGACGTCGACAGGGACGTATGGCTACACCTTC. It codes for CASRTSTGTYGYTF. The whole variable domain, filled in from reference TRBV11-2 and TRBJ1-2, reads EAGVAQSPRYKIIEKRQSVAFWCNPISGHATLYWYQQILGQGPKLLIQFQNNGVVDDSQLPKDRFSAERLKGVDSTLKIQPAKLEDSAVYLCASRTSTGTYGYTFGSGTRLTVV.

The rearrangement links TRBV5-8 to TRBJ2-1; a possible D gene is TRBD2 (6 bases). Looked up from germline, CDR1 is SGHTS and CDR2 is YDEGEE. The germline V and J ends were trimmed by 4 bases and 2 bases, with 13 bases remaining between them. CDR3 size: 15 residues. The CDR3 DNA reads TGTGCCAGCAGCCGGGGCGGGGCTGCCTACAATGAGCAGTTCTTC. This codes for CASSRGGAAYNEQFF.

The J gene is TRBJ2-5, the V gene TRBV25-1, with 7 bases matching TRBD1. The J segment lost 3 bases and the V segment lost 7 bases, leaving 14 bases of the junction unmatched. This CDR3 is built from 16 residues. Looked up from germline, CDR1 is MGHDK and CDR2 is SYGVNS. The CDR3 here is CASNYRGSLIEETQYF. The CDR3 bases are TGTGCCAGCAATTACAGGGGATCCCTAATAGAAGAGACCCAGTACTTC.

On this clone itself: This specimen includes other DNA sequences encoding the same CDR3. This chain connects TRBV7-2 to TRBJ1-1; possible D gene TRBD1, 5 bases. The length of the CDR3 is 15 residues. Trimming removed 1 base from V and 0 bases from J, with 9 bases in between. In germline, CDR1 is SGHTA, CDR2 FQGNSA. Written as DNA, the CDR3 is TGTGCCAGCAGCTTAGTAGGAGGGGTGAACACTGAAGCTTTCTTT. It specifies CASSLVGGVNTEAFF. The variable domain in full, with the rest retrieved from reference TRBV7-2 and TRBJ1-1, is GAGVSQSPSNKVTEKGKDVELRCDPISGHTALYWYRQSLGQGLEFLIYFQGNSAPDKSGLPSDRFSAERTGGSVSTLTIQRTQQEDSAVYLCASSLVGGVNTEAFFGQGTRLTVV.

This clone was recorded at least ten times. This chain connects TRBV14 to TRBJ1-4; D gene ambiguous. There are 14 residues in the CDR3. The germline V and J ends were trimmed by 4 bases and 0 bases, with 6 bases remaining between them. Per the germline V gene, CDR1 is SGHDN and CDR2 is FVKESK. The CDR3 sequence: CASSPFSTNEKLFF. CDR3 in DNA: TGTGCCAGCAGCCCTTTCTCAACTAATGAAAAACTGTTTTTT.

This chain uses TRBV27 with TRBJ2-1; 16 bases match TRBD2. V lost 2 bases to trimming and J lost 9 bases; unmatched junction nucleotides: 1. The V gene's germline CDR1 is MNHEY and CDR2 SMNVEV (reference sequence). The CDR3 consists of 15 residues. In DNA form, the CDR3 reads TGTGCCAGCAGTTTAGGGACTAGCGGGAGGGGTGAGCAGTTCTTC. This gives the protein CASSLGTSGRGEQFF.

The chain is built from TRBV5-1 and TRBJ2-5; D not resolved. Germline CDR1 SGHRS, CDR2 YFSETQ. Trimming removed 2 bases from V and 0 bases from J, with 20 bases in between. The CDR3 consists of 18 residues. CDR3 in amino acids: CASSLRPQLSTNQETQYF. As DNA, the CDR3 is TGCGCCAGCAGCTTAAGACCTCAACTAAGTACCAACCAAGAGACCCAGTACTTC.

CDR3 sequence reads: CASSPPLGTGGTGYTF. CDR3 nucleotide sequence: TGTGCCAGCAGCCCCCCGCTCGGGACAGGAGGTACAGGCTACACCTTC. The rearrangement joins TRBV5-4 to TRBJ1-2; 8 bases align to TRBD1. In germline, CDR1 is SGHNT, CDR2 YYREEE (reference sequence). V was pared by 4 bases and J by 8 bases, with 16 bases of the junction left unmatched. The CDR3 extends over 16 amino acids.